These 31 T cell receptor beta chains came from one sample sequenced in a study of T cell repertoires in cytomegalovirus infection. From the reads, TCRdb called clonotypes with MiXCR, one entry per CDR3 protein. This sample carries fewer than 300,000 distinct CDR3 sequences, about 26% of them seen once, and the ten largest clones take approximately 14%. Sequencing input: PBMCs. The source is a human donor in good health (CMV status not recorded). Some clones in this sample may be carry-over from other donors' samples.

The gene calls are TRBV28 and TRBJ1-4; a possible D gene is TRBD1 (5 bases). The CDR3 runs to 14 residues. Trimming cost V 2 bases and J 7 bases, with 11 bases left between them. CDR1 MDHEN and CDR2 SYDVKM come from the germline V gene. Here the CDR3 reads CASSLAQVGEKLFF. The CDR3 nucleotides are TGTGCCAGCAGTTTAGCACAGGTCGGTGAAAAACTGTTTTTT.

The table lists this clonotype with many counts. The rearrangement links TRBV7-8 to TRBJ2-5; D assignment may be TRBD1 or TRBD2 (5 bases each). Germline values: CDR1 SGHVS, CDR2 FQNEAQ. The CDR3 loop spans 13 amino acids. Deletions cut 2 bases from V and 5 bases from J, with 9 bases between. The CDR3 nucleotides read TGTGCCAGCAGCTTACGAGGGACGGAGACCCAGTACTTC. Translating gives CASSLRGTETQYF.

This clonotype appeared many times. V and J are TRBV7-2 and TRBJ1-5; D may be TRBD1 (5 bases). Trimming shortened V by 8 bases and J by 7 bases, and 9 bases separated the two germline ends. CDR1 and CDR2 from the germline V gene are SGHTA and FQGNSA. This CDR3 is 11 amino acids long. The CDR3 spells CASGGDQPQHF. The DNA for the CDR3 is TGTGCCAGCGGCGGGGACCAGCCCCAGCATTTT.

There are a few counts of this clonotype. The chain couples TRBV19 to TRBJ2-1, with TRBD1 identical over 7 bases. Germline CDR1 is LNHDA and CDR2 is SQIVND (reference sequence). This CDR3 contains 15 residues. The V gene end was trimmed by 4 bases and the J gene end by 0 bases; junction bases not matched to a gene: 3. The CDR3 bases are TGTGCCAGTAGTAGACAGGGACACTCCTACAATGAGCAGTTCTTC. Translation: CASSRQGHSYNEQFF.

There are a few counts of this clonotype. The rearrangement uses TRBV24-1 and TRBJ1-5; 8 nucleotides match TRBD1. CDR1 KGHDR and CDR2 SFDVKD come from the germline V gene. V lost 3 bases to trimming and J lost 0 bases; unmatched junction nucleotides: 12. The CDR3 runs to 19 residues. CDR3: CATSDPPPWTGTSNQPQHF. In DNA form, the CDR3 reads TGTGCCACCAGTGATCCACCCCCCTGGACAGGGACTAGCAATCAGCCCCAGCATTTT.

This clonotype has more than one count but fewer than ten. V gene TRBV7-8 combines with J gene TRBJ2-7, with TRBD2 identical over 15 bases. The CDR3 consists of 15 residues. CDR1 and CDR2 from the germline V gene are SGHVS and FQNEAQ. J was trimmed by 6 bases and V by 4 bases; bases with no gene match: 4. For the CDR3, the DNA is TGTGCCAGCAGCTATGCGGGACTAGCGGGAGGCGAGCAGTACTTC. This sequence encodes CASSYAGLAGGEQYF.

The table lists this clonotype with many counts. The V gene is TRBV7-2, the J gene TRBJ2-3, with 7 bases lining up with TRBD1. Trimming at V came to 5 bases and at J to 1 base, leaving 6 bases not matched to a gene. The CDR3 contains 15 residues. In germline, CDR1 is SGHTA, CDR2 FQGNSA. CDR3 protein: CASSRRDRGTDTQYF. The CDR3 region has the DNA TGTGCCAGCAGCCGCCGTGACAGGGGCACAGATACGCAGTATTTT.

This clonotype was recorded many times. V usage is TRBV7-2 and J usage is TRBJ2-3; a possible D gene is TRBD1 (5 bases). Germline CDR1 SGHTA, CDR2 FQGNSA. The CDR3 is made up of 14 amino acids. V lost 4 bases and J lost 0, with 8 bases in between. CDR3 DNA sequence: TGTGCCAGCAGCTGGGGCCTTAGCACAGATACGCAGTATTTT. Its translation is CASSWGLSTDTQYF.

The chain has TRBV6-2 or TRBV6-3 and TRBJ2-1; maybe TRBD1 (6 bases). The V gene's germline CDR1 is MNHEY and CDR2 SVGEGT. Trimming removed 4 bases at V and 9 bases at J, with 13 bases between. This CDR3 contains 13 residues. This chain's CDR3 is CASSFRGDGEQFF. Written as DNA, the CDR3 is TGTGCCAGCAGTTTCAGGGGAGACGGTGAGCAGTTCTTC.

The chain couples TRBV27 to TRBJ2-1; 8 bases fit TRBD1. The V gene's germline CDR1 is MNHEY and CDR2 SMNVEV (reference sequence). The CDR3 has 16 residues. The V segment lost 2 bases and the J segment 6 bases; nucleotides outside the gene matches: 9. CDR3 sequence (DNA): TGTGCCAGCAGTTTAACTTCGGGACAGGTACCCAATGAGCAGTTCTTC. It translates to CASSLTSGQVPNEQFF.

Here the CDR3 DNA reads TGCAGTGCTAGCCATGCGGTCTCTGGAAACACCATATATTTT. Its protein product is CSASHAVSGNTIYF. The chain joins TRBV20-1 to TRBJ1-3; D gene ambiguous. The CDR3 runs 14 residues. The V end lost 3 bases, the J end lost 0 bases, and 9 bases lay between the germline ends. In germline, CDR1 is DFQATT, CDR2 SNEGSKA (reference sequence).

This clonotype has only a few counts. This sequence joins TRBV24-1 and TRBJ2-7; possibly TRBD1 for D (5 bases). Germline V gene data show CDR1 as KGHDR and CDR2 as SFDVKD. Trimming took off 3 bases at V and 2 bases at J, with 13 bases between the two ends. The length of the CDR3 is 15 residues. In nucleotides, the CDR3 is TGTGCCACCAGTGATCCCGGACACGGCGCCTACGAGCAGTACTTC. Protein product: CATSDPGHGAYEQYF.

This clonotype was counted between two and nine times. The J gene is TRBJ2-7, the V gene TRBV28; the match to TRBD1 covers 9 bases. Germline-derived CDR1 and CDR2 are MDHEN and SYDVKM. This CDR3 has 14 residues. The V segment lost 5 bases and the J segment 6 bases; nucleotides outside the gene matches: 8. The CDR3 loop reads CASSVTGGGSEQYF. The CDR3 DNA reads as TGTGCCAGCAGTGTCACAGGGGGCGGAAGCGAGCAGTACTTC.

This clonotype showed up just a few times. The J gene is TRBJ1-1, the V gene TRBV14; no definite D call. Trimming removed 0 bases at V and 5 bases at J, with 10 bases between. CDR3 length: 14 amino acids. Germline V lookup: CDR1 SGHDN, CDR2 FVKESK. CDR3 region: CASSQEREGTEAFF. CDR3 sequence (DNA): TGTGCCAGCAGCCAAGAGCGGGAAGGGACTGAAGCTTTCTTT.

This chain connects TRBV20-1 to TRBJ2-1, with unresolved D. There are 11 residues in the CDR3. Trimming took off 1 base at V and 5 bases at J, with 3 bases between the two ends. CDR1 and CDR2 (germline): DFQATT, SNEGSKA (reference sequence). The CDR3 protein is CSARGNNEQFF. As DNA, the CDR3 is TGCAGTGCTAGAGGGAACAATGAGCAGTTCTTC.

This clonotype came up a few times. This chain joins TRBV7-2 and TRBJ1-5, with 7 bases matching TRBD1. V was pared by 6 bases and J by 6 bases, with 5 bases of the junction left unmatched. This CDR3 spans 13 amino acids. Germline V lookup: CDR1 SGHTA, CDR2 FQGNSA. CDR3 nucleotides: TGTGCCAGCAGTGACAGGGTCTCTCAGCCCCAGCATTTT. Residues: CASSDRVSQPQHF.

This clonotype has at least ten counts. The chain uses TRBV7-2 and TRBJ1-3; no firm D call. CDR1 and CDR2 from the germline V gene are SGHTA and FQGNSA. The CDR3 extends over 15 amino acids. Deletions cut 1 base from V and 0 bases from J, with 7 bases between. The CDR3 region is CASSLDFRSGNTIYF. In DNA, the CDR3 is TGTGCCAGCAGCTTAGACTTCCGCTCTGGAAACACCATATATTTT.

This CDR3 reads CASSFPGNNSPLHF. The CDR3 coding sequence is TGTGCCAGCAGCTTCCCGGGAAATAATTCACCCCTCCACTTT. This rearrangement joins TRBV11-2 to TRBJ1-6; D not resolved. The V and J ends lost 3 bases and 5 bases respectively, with 8 bases between them. Germline V gene lookup returns CDR1 SGHAT and CDR2 FQNNGV. The CDR3 totals 14 residues.

CDR3 coding DNA: TGTGCCAGCAGCCCGCACCGCTCAGCGACTTATGCCTACGAGCAGTACTTC. This translates into CASSPHRSATYAYEQYF. The J gene is TRBJ2-7, the V gene TRBV7-2; D unresolved. CDR1 is SGHTA, CDR2 FQGNSA, per germline. The CDR3 runs to 17 residues. Trimming took off 5 bases at V and 2 bases at J, with 22 bases between the two ends.

This chain links TRBV5-5 with TRBJ2-2; D is unclear. V lost 0 bases to trimming and J lost 2 bases, with 8 bases between them. There are 15 residues in the CDR3. Germline V gene lookup returns CDR1 SGHKS and CDR2 YYEKEE (reference sequence). Here the CDR3 reads CASSLAITNTGELFF. The CDR3 nucleotides are TGTGCCAGCAGCTTGGCCATTACAAACACCGGGGAGCTGTTTTTT.

This clonotype was observed at least ten times. This sequence joins TRBV6-2 or TRBV6-3 and TRBJ2-3; D possibly corresponds to TRBD2 (6 bases). The germline V gene has CDR1 MNHEY and CDR2 SVGEGT. The V end was cut by 4 bases, the J end by 6 bases, with 14 bases between. CDR3 length equals 14 residues. This CDR3 reads CASSFGLSPDTQYF. The CDR3 bases are TGTGCCAGCAGTTTCGGACTATCGCCGGATACGCAGTATTTT.

CDR3 nucleotide sequence: TGTGCCAGCAGTCTAACCCCGAGGCAGATACACGAGCAGTACTTC. This encodes CASSLTPRQIHEQYF. The gene calls are TRBV28 and TRBJ2-7; D is unclear. Between the trimmed V and J ends, which lost 5 bases and 5 bases, there was a span of 19 bases. The CDR3 is 15 residues long. Germline assignment: CDR1 MDHEN and CDR2 SYDVKM.

The chain uses TRBV6-4 and TRBJ2-1, with 9 positions matching TRBD2. Germline CDR1 and CDR2: MRHNA and SNTAGT. The J segment lost 4 bases and the V segment lost 4 bases, leaving 8 bases of the junction unmatched. This CDR3 has 16 residues. The DNA of the CDR3 is TGTGCCAGCAGTGGGGCCCCTAGCGGGACTTACAATGAGCAGTTCTTC. Translating gives CASSGAPSGTYNEQFF.

This clonotype was recorded many times. The rearrangement joins TRBV7-2 to TRBJ2-3; TRBD2 matches 12 bases. V gave up 5 bases and J gave up 4 bases; unmatched junction bases: 7. From germline, CDR1 is SGHTA and CDR2 FQGNSA. There are 16 residues in the CDR3. Here the CDR3 DNA reads TGTGCCAGCAGCGTGCCGGGACTAGCGGGCCCAGATACGCAGTATTTT. Encoded protein: CASSVPGLAGPDTQYF. Full variable domain (remainder filled in from reference TRBV7-2 and TRBJ2-3): GAGVSQSPSNKVTEKGKDVELRCDPISGHTALYWYRQSLGQGLEFLIYFQGNSAPDKSGLPSDRFSAERTGGSVSTLTIQRTQQEDSAVYLCASSVPGLAGPDTQYFGPGTRLTVL.

V gene TRBV7-2 combines with J gene TRBJ2-3; TRBD2 agrees at 7 bases. This CDR3 has 16 residues. The V segment lost 1 base and the J segment 2 bases; nucleotides outside the gene matches: 6. In germline, CDR1 is SGHTA, CDR2 FQGNSA. Written as DNA, the CDR3 is TGTGCCAGCAGCTTAGTTGCTAGCGGTTCCACAGATACGCAGTATTTT. Its protein product is CASSLVASGSTDTQYF. The variable domain in full, completed from reference TRBV7-2 and TRBJ2-3, reads GAGVSQSPSNKVTEKGKDVELRCDPISGHTALYWYRQSLGQGLEFLIYFQGNSAPDKSGLPSDRFSAERTGGSVSTLTIQRTQQEDSAVYLCASSLVASGSTDTQYFGPGTRLTVL.

This chain connects TRBV27 to TRBJ1-5; maybe TRBD1 (6 bases). Per the germline V gene, CDR1 is MNHEY and CDR2 is SMNVEV (reference sequence). V was trimmed by 6 bases and J by 6 bases, leaving 15 bases between them. The CDR3 runs 14 residues. In DNA form, the CDR3 reads TGTGCCAGCAGCCTTACAGGGACGGGTCAGCCCCAGCATTTT. As protein: CASSLTGTGQPQHF.

This chain links TRBV24-1 with TRBJ1-5, with 10 bases matching TRBD1. Germline CDR1 is KGHDR and CDR2 is SFDVKD. The V and J ends lost 5 bases and 2 bases, in that order; junction bases with no gene match: 2. The CDR3 consists of 15 residues. The CDR3 bases are TGTGCCACCAGTGTTGGGACAGGGGGCAATCAGCCCCAGCATTTT. It translates to CATSVGTGGNQPQHF.

V is TRBV11-2 and J is TRBJ1-1; D gene uncertain. Looked up from germline, CDR1 is SGHAT and CDR2 is FQNNGV. CDR3 length equals 12 residues. V dropped 3 bases and J dropped 9 bases, with 11 bases sitting between them. Here the CDR3 reads CASSFHDDKAFF. In DNA form, the CDR3 reads TGTGCCAGCAGCTTCCACGACGACAAAGCTTTCTTT.

This clonotype has only a few counts. The chain has TRBV5-1 and TRBJ2-7, with D possibly matching TRBD1 (6 bases). Germline CDR1 reads SGHRS; CDR2 reads YFSETQ. The CDR3 spans 16 residues. V lost 4 bases, J lost 4 bases, and 21 bases lay in between. In DNA, the CDR3 is TGCGCCAGCAGCCCGGGACACCAATTGGATTTATACGAGCAGTACTTC. Its protein product is CASSPGHQLDLYEQYF.

The chain employs TRBV5-6 and TRBJ1-1; TRBD1 agrees at 10 bases. The CDR3 consists of 16 residues. Germline loops: CDR1 SGHDT, CDR2 YYEEEE. V was clipped by 3 bases and J by 5 bases; unmatched bases: 10. The CDR3 sequence: CASSWGVTGGDTEAFF. The CDR3 DNA follows: TGTGCCAGCAGCTGGGGGGTGACAGGGGGCGATACTGAAGCTTTCTTT. Complete variable domain (other parts from reference TRBV5-6 and TRBJ1-1): DAGVTQSPTHLIKTRGQQVTLRCSPKSGHDTVSWYQQALGQGPQFIFQYYEEEERQRGNFPDRFSGHQFPNYSSELNVNALLLGDSALYLCASSWGVTGGDTEAFFGQGTRLTVV.

This clonotype was observed at least ten times. The V and J genes are TRBV11-2 and TRBJ2-1, with TRBD1 identical over 11 bases. This CDR3 has 15 residues. Germline values: CDR1 SGHAT, CDR2 FQNNGV. After removal of 6 bases from V and 6 bases from J, the junction contained 7 bases not matched to a gene. The CDR3, as DNA: TGTGCCAGCAGACCGGGACAGGGGGAGTCCAATGAGCAGTTCTTC. It is translated as CASRPGQGESNEQFF.